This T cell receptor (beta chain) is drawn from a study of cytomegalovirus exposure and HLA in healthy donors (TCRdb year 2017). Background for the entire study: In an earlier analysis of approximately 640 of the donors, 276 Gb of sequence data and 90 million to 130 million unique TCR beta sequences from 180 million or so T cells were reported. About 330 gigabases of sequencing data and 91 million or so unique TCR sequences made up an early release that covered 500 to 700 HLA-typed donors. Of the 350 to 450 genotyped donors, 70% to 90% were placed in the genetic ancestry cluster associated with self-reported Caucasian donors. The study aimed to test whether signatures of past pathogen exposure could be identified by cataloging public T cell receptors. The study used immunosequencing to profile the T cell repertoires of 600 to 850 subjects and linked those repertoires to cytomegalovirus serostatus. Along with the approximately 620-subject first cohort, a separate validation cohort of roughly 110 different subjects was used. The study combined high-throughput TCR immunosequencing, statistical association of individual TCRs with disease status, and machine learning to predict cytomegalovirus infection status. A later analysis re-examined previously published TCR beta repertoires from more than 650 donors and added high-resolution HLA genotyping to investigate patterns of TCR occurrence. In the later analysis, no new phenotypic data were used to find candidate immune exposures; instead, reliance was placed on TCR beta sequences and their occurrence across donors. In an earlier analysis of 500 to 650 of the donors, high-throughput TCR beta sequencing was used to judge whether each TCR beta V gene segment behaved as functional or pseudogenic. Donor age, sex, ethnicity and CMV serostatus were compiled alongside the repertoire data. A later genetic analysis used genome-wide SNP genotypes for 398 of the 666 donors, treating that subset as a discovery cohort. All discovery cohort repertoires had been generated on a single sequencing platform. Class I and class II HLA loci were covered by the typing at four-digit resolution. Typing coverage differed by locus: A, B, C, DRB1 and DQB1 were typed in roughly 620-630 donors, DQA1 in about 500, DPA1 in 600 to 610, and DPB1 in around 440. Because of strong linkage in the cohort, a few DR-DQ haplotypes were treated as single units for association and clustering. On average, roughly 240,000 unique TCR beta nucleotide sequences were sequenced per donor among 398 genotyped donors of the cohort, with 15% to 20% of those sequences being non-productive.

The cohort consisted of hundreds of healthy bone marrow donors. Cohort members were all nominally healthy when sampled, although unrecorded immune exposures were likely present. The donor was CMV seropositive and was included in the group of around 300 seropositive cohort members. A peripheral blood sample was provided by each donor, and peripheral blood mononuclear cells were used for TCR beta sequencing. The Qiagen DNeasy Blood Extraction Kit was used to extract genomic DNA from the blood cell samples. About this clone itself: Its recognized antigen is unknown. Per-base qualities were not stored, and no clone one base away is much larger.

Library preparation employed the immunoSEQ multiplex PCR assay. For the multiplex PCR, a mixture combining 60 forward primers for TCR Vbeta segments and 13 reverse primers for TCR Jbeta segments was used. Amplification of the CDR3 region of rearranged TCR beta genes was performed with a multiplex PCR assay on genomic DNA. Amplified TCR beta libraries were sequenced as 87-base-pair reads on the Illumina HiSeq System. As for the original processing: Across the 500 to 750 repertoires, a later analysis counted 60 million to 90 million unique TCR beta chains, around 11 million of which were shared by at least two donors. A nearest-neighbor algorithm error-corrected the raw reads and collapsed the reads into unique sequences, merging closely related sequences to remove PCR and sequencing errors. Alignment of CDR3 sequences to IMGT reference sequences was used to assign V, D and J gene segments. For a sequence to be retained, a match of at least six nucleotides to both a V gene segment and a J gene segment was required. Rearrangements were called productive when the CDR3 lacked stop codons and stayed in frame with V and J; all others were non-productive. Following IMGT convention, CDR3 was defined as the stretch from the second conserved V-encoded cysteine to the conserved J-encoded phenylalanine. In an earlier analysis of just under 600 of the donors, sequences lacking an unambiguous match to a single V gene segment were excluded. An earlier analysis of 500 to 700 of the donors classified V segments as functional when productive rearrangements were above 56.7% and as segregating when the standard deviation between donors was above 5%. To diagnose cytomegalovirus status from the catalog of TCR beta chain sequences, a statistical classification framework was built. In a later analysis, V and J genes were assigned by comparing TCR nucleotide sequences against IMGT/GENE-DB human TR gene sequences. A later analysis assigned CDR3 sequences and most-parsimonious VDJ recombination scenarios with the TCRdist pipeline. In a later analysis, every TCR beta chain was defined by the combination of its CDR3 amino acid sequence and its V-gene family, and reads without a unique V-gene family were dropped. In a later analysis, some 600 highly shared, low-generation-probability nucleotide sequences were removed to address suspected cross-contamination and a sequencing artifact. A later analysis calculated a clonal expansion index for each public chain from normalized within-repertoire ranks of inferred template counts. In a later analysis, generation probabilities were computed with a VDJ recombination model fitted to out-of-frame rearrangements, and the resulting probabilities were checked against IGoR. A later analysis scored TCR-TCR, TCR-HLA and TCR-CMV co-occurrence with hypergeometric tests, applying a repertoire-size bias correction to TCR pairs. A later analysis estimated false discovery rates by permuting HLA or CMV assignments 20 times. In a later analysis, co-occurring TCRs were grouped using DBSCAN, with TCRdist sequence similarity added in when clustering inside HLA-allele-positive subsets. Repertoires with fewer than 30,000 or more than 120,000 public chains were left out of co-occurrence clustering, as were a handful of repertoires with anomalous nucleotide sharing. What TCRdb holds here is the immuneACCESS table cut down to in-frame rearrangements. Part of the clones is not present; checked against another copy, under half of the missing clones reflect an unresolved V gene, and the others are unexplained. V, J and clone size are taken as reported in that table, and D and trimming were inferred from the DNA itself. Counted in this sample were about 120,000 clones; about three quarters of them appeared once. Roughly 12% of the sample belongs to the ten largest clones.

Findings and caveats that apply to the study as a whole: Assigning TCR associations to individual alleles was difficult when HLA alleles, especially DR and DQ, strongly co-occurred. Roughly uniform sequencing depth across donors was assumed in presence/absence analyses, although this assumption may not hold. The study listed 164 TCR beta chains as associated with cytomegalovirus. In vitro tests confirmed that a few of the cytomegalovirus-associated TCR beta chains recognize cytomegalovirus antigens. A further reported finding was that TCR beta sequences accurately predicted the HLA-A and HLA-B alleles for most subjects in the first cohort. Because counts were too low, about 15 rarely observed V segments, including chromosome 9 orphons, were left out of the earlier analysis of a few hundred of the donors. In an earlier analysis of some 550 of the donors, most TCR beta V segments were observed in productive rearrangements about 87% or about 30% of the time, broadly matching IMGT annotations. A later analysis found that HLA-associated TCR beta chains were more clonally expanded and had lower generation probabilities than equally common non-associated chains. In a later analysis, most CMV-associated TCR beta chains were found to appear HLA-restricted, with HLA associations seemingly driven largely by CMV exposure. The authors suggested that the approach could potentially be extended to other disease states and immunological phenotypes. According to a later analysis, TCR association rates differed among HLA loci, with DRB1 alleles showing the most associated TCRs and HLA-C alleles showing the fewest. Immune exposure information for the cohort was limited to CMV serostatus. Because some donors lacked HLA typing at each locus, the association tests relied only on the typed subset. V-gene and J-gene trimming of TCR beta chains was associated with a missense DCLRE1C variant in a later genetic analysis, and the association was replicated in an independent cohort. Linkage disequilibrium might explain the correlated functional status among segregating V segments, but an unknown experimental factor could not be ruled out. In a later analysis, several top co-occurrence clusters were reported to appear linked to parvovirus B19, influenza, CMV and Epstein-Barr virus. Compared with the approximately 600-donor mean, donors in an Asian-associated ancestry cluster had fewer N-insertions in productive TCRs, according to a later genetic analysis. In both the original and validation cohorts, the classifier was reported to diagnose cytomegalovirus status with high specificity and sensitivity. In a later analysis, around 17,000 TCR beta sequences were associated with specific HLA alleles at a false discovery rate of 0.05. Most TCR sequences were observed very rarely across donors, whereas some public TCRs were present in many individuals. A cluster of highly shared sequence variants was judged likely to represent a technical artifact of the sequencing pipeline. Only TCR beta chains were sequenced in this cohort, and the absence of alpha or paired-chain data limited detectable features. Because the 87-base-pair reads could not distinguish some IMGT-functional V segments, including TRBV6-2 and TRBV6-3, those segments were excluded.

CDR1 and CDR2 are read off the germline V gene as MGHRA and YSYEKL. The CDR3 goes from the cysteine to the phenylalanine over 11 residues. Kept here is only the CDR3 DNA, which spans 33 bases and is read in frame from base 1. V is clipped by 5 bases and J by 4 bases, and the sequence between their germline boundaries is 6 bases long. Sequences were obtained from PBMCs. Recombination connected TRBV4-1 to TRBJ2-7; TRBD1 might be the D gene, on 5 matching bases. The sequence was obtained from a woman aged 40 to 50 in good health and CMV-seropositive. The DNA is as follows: TGCGCCAGCAGCACAGGATACGAGCAGTACTTC. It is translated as CASSTGYEQYF.